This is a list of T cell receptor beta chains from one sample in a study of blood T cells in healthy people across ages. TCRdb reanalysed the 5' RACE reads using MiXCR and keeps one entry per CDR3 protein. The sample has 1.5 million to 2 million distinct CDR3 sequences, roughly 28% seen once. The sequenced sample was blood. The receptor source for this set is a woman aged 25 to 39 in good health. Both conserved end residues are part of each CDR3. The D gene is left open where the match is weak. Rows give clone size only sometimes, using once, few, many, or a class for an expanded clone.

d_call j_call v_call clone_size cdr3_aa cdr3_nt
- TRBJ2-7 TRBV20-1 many CSARDRAGIIHEQYF TGCAGTGCTAGAGATCGGGCAGGGATCATCCACGAGCAGTACTTC
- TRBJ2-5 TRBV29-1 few CSVTGSFSEQYF TGCAGCGTAACAGGTAGCTTTAGTGAGCAGTACTTC
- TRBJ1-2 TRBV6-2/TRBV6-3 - CASSYRADGYTF TGTGCCAGCAGTTATCGAGCGGATGGCTACACCTTC
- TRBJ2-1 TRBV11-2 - CASSDPTGPNEQFF TGTGCCAGCAGCGACCCGACAGGCCCGAATGAGCAGTTCTTC
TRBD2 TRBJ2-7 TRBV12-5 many CASGLGLGGSGRRGYEQYF TGTGCTAGTGGTTTGGGTTTAGGTGGCAGCGGGAGGAGGGGCTACGAGCAGTACTTC
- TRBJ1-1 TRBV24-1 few CATSDLWGYTEAFF TGTGCCACCAGTGATTTGTGGGGATACACTGAAGCTTTCTTT
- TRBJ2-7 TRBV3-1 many CASSQVARSNYEQYF TGTGCCAGCAGCCAAGTCGCCAGATCGAACTACGAGCAGTACTTC
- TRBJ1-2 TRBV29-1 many CSVVGSSYGYTF TGCAGCGTTGTTGGGTCGTCCTATGGCTACACCTTC
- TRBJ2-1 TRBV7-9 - CASSSGRWGRNEQFF TGTGCCAGCAGCTCGGGACGTTGGGGTAGGAATGAGCAGTTCTTC
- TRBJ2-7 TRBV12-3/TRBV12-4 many CASSLGPGRSYEQYF TGTGCCAGCAGTTTAGGTCCGGGGCGATCCTACGAGCAGTACTTC
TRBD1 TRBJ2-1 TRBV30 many CAWSRDSYNEQFF TGTGCCTGGAGTCGGGACAGCTACAATGAGCAGTTCTTC
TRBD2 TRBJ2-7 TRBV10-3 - CAIRTNSGGPGEQYF TGTGCCATCAGGACGAATAGCGGGGGGCCTGGTGAGCAGTACTTC
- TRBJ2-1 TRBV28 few CASCGSRNEQFF TGTGCCAGTTGCGGCAGCCGCAATGAGCAGTTCTTC
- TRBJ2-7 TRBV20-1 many CSARDRGAPYEQYF TGCAGTGCTAGAGATCGCGGGGCCCCCTACGAGCAGTACTTC
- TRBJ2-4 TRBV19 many CASSIGRSPKNIQYF TGTGCCAGTAGTATTGGGCGATCACCCAAAAACATTCAGTACTTC
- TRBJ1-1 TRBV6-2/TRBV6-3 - CASRTRSEAFF TGTGCCAGCAGGACGAGGTCTGAAGCTTTCTTT
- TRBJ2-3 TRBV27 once CASSSPLGTTDTQYF TGTGCCAGCAGTTCCCCCCTCGGGACCACAGATACGCAGTATTTT
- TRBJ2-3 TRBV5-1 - CASRPAPSTDMQYF TGCGCCTCTCGACCGGCCCCTAGCACAGATATGCAGTATTTT
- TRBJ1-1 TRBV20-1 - CSASDGSNTEAFF TGCAGTGCTAGTGACGGATCGAACACTGAAGCTTTCTTT
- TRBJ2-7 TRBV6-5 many CASSYSRQGTAEQYF TGTGCCAGCAGTTACTCCAGGCAGGGGACTGCCGAGCAGTACTTC
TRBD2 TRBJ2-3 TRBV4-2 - CASSQLSGVRDTQYF TGTGCCAGCAGCCAGTTGAGCGGGGTCCGAGATACGCAGTATTTT
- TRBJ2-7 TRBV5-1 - CASILQTMAGHEQYF TGCGCCAGCATCCTGCAGACCATGGCGGGCCACGAGCAGTACTTC
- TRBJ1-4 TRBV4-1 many CASKGPRDEKLFF TGCGCCAGCAAGGGACCGCGGGATGAAAAACTGTTTTTT
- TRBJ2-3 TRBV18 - CASSRDQPKSTDTQYF TGTGCCAGCTCACGGGACCAACCGAAGAGCACAGATACGCAGTATTTT
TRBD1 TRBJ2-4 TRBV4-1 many CASSQVDRVVKNIQYF TGCGCCAGCAGCCAAGTAGACAGGGTGGTCAAAAACATTCAGTACTTC
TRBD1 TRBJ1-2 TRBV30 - CAWRRPGTGGGYTF TGTGCCTGGAGACGACCCGGGACAGGGGGCGGCTACACCTTC
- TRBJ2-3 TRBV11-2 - CASSSQGGSEDTQYF TGTGCCAGCAGCTCCCAGGGGGGGTCAGAAGATACGCAGTATTTT
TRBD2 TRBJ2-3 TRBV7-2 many CASSSTSEDTQYF TGTGCCAGCAGCTCCACTAGCGAGGATACGCAGTATTTT
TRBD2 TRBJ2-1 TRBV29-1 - CSVGGRLAGVEQFF TGCAGCGTCGGAGGTCGACTAGCGGGAGTTGAGCAGTTCTTC
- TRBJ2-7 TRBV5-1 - CASSLTGEQTGEQYF TGCGCCAGCAGCTTGACGGGAGAGCAAACGGGAGAGCAGTACTTC
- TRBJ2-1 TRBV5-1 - CASRGRLDSYNEQFF TGCGCCAGCCGGGGACGCCTCGATTCGTACAATGAGCAGTTCTTC
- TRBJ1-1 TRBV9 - CASSPSAQPNTEAFF TGTGCCAGCAGCCCCTCCGCCCAGCCGAACACTGAAGCTTTCTTT
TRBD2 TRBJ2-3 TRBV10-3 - CAPKTSGGTDTQYF TGTGCCCCCAAGACTAGCGGGGGAACAGATACGCAGTATTTT
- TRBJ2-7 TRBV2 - CASSPRSASYEQYF TGTGCCAGCAGTCCCCGATCAGCCTCCTACGAGCAGTACTTC
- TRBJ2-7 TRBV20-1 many CSARDRASSYEQYF TGCAGTGCTAGAGATCGGGCGTCGTCCTACGAGCAGTACTTC
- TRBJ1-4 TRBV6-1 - CASLRVGEKLFF TGTGCCAGCCTCAGGGTTGGTGAAAAACTGTTTTTT